The present T cell receptor beta chain was sequenced within a study of shared clonotypes between healthy human individuals. Investigators divided CD4+ cells into CD45RA+ naive and CD45RA-negative memory subsets. The CDR3 is made up of 15 amino acids. Germline lookup yields CDR1 PRHDT and CDR2 FYEKMQ (reference sequence). Deletions cut 5 bases from V and 0 bases from J, with 11 bases between. Authors' processing steps: Junction-only sequences produced by ImmunoSEQ had no quality scores, so filtering differed. The table came from immunoSEQ multiplex PCR; TCRdb's copy has only in-frame clones and leaves some out. V, J and clone size were drawn from that table, and D and trimming were deduced from the DNA. The sample comprises hundreds of thousands of clones, around 79% of which are singletons, and over 9.5% rests with the top ten.

Source material: memory CD4+ T cells sorted from blood. Specified subset: CD45RA-negative fraction. The chain employs TRBV13 and TRBJ1-3; D might be TRBD1 (5 bases). The clonotype was recovered from a man aged 30 to 39 in good health. Here the CDR3 DNA reads TGTGCCAGCAGCCCCCAGGGCCCCTCTGGAAACACCATATATTTT. It encodes CASSPQGPSGNTIYF.